This T cell receptor beta chain was sequenced for a study of CD8+ T cells in alopecia areata. This clone was observed a handful of times. Treatment specified: oral pan-JAK inhibitor, 5-10 mg twice daily. As the sequencing template, cDNA was produced by extracting RNA and reverse transcribing it. Produced via immunoSEQ multiplex PCR; TCRdb's table is partial and in-frame only. The table lists about 190,000 clones, around 56% of them singletons. Here the sequenced sample was CD4+ T cells sorted from blood, taken at week 4, from a patient treated with tofacitinib. This sequence was found in a human donor with alopecia areata.

The CDR3 sequence: CSVDRDNTDTQYF. The CDR3 bases are TGCAGCGTGGACCGGGACAACACAGATACGCAGTATTTT. The chain couples TRBV29-1 to TRBJ2-3, with D maybe TRBD1 (6 bases). Germline V gives CDR1 SQVTM, CDR2 ANQGSEA. The V end lost 6 bases, the J end lost 2 bases, and 12 bases lay between the germline ends. CDR3 length: 13 residues.